The clone carrying this T cell receptor (beta chain) was counted between two and nine times. What it binds is not known. Two oligonucleotides, mixed equimolar, formed the beta constant-region primer covering TRBC1 and TRBC2. The ligated cDNA underwent four PCR rounds using SP2 and nested alpha and beta constant-region primers. TCRdb redid the calling of the UMI-ligation and nested PCR reads with MiXCR, one entry per CDR3 protein. The sample holds over 110,000 distinct CDR3 sequences, under 25% seen once. Separate alpha and beta amplification began at the second PCR step. Cells stained for CD3, CD4, CD8, CD45RA, CD27 and viability were sorted into four CD45RA/CD27 subsets. These data belong to a study of naive and memory T cell subsets. General study points: Possibly reflecting memory cells re-expressing CD45RA, a few larger clonotypes occurred in naive repertoires, especially CD8. In naive cells, over 90% of TCR sequences were seen only once. In CD4 and CD8 cells, diversity dropped from naive through EMRA.

V was pared by 2 bases and J by 2 bases, with 7 bases between. The CDR3 is 12 amino acids. The germline V gene has CDR1 GTSNPN and CDR2 SVGIG (reference sequence). Sequenced input: naive CD8+ T cells from blood. The chain joins TRBV30 to TRBJ2-7; D possibly matches TRBD1 or TRBD2 (5 bases each). The origin of this receptor is a human donor in good health. CDR3 DNA: TGTGCCTGGAGTCCGGGGCCCTACGAGCAGTACTTC. It specifies CAWSPGPYEQYF.